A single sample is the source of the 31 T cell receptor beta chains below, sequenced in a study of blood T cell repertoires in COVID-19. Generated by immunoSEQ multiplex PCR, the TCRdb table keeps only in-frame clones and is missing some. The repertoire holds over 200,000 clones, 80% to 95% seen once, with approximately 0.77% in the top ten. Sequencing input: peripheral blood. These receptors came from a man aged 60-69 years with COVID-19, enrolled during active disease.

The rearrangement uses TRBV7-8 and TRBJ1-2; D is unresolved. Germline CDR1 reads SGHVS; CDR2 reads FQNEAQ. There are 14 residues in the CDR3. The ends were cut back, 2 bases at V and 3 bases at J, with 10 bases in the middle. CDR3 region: CASSLQAPDYGYTF. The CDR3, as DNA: TGTGCCAGCAGCTTACAGGCTCCGGACTATGGCTACACCTTC.

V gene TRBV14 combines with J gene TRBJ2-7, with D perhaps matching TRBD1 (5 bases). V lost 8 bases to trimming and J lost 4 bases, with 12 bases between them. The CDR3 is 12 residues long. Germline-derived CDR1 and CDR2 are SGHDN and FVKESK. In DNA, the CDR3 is TGTGCCAGCTCCGCAGGGAAGTACGAGCAGTACTTC. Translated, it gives CASSAGKYEQYF.

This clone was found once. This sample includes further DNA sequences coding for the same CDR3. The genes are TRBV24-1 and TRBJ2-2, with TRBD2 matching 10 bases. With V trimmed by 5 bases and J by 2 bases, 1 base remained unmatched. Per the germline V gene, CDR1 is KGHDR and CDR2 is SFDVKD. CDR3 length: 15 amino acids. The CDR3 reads CATSASGSNTGELFF. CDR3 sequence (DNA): TGTGCCACCAGTGCTAGCGGGAGTAACACCGGGGAGCTGTTTTTT.

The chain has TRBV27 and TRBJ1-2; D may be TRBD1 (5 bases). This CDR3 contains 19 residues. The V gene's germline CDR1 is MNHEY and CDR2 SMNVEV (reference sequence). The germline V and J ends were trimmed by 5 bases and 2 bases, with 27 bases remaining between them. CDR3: CASSTFRRITDGANYGYTF. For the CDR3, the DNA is TGTGCCAGCAGTACTTTCCGCCGAATAACGGATGGGGCCAACTATGGCTACACCTTC.

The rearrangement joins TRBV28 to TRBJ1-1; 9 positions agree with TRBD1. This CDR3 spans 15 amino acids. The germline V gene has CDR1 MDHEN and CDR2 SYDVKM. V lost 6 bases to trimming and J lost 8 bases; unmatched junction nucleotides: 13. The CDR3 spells CASSTPQGAKVEAFF. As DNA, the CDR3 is TGTGCCAGCAGCACCCCACAGGGGGCGAAGGTCGAAGCTTTCTTT. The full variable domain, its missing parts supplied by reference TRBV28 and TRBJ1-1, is DVKVTQSSRYLVKRTGEKVFLECVQDMDHENMFWYRQDPGLGLRLIYFSYDVKMKEKGDIPEGYSVSREKKERFSLILESASTNQTSMYLCASSTPQGAKVEAFFGQGTRLTVV.

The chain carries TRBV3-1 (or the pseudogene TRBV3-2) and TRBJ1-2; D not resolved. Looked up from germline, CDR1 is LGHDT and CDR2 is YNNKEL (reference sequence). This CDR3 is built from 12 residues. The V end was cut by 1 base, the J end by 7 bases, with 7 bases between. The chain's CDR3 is CASSQARLGYTF. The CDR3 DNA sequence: TGTGCCAGCAGCCAAGCTAGGCTTGGCTACACCTTC.

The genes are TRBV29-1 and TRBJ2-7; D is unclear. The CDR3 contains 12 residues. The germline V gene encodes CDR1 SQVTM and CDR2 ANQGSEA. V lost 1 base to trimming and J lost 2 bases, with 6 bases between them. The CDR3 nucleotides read TGCAGCGTTGAAGTTGTAACCTACGAGCAGTACTTC. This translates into CSVEVVTYEQYF.

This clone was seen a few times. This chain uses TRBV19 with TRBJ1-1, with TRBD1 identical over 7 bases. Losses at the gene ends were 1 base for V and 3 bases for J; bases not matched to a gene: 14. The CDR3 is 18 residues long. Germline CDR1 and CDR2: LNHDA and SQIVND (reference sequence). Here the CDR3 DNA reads TGTGCCAGTAGTATAGTGCAGGGAAGGGGGCCGTGGGACACTGAAGCTTTCTTT. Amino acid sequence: CASSIVQGRGPWDTEAFF. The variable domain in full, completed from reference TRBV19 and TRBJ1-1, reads DGGITQSPKYLFRKEGQNVTLSCEQNLNHDAMYWYRQDPGQGLRLIYYSQIVNDFQKGDIAEGYSVSREKKESFPLTVTSAQKNPTAFYLCASSIVQGRGPWDTEAFFGQGTRLTVV.

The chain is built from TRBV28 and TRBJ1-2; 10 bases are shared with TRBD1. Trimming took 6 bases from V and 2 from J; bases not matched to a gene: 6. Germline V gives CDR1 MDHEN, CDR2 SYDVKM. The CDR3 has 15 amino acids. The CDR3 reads CASRRDRGGNYGYTF. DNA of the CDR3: TGTGCCAGCAGGAGGGACAGGGGCGGGAACTATGGCTACACCTTC.

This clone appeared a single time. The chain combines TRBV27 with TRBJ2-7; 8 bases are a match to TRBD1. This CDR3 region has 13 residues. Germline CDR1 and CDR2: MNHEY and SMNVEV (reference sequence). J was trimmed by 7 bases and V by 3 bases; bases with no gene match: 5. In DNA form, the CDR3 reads TGTGCCAGCAGTTTGCTAGGACAGGGAGAGCAGTACTTC. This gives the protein CASSLLGQGEQYF.

The CDR3 region is CASSLGQDANTGELFF. Written as DNA, the CDR3 is TGCGCCAGCAGCTTGGGACAAGACGCGAACACCGGGGAGCTGTTTTTT. This sequence joins TRBV5-1 and TRBJ2-2; D not resolved. The V and J ends lost 0 bases and 0 bases respectively, with 9 bases between them. The CDR3 has 16 residues. The germline CDR1 and CDR2 sequences are SGHRS and YFSETQ.

The CDR3 loop is CASTRFRQIGNQPQHF. In nucleotides, the CDR3 is TGTGCCAGTACTCGATTCCGACAGATAGGCAATCAGCCCCAGCATTTT. The chain links TRBV28 to TRBJ1-5, with a weak D call TRBD1 (5 bases). The CDR3 loop spans 16 amino acids. The V and J ends lost 9 bases and 2 bases respectively, with 20 bases between them. Germline CDR1 and CDR2: MDHEN and SYDVKM.

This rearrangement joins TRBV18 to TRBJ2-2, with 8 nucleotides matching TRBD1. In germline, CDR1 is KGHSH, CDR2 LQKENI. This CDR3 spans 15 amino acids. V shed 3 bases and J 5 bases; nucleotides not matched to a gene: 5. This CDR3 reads CASSPITGGTGELFF. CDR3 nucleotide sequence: TGTGCCAGCTCACCGATTACAGGGGGGACCGGGGAGCTGTTTTTT.

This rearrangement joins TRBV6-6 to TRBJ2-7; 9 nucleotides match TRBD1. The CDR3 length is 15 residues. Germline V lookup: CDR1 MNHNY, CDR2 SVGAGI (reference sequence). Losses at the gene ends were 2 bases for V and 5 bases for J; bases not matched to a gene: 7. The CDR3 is CASSYTGQGSHEQYF. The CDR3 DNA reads TGTGCCAGCAGTTACACGGGACAGGGAAGCCACGAGCAGTACTTC.

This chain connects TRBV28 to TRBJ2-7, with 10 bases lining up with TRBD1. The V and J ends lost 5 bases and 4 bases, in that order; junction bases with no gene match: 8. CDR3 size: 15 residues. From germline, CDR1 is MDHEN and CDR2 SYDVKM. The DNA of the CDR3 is TGTGCCAGCAGTGTTCCGTCGGGACAGGGGTACGAGCAGTACTTC. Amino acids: CASSVPSGQGYEQYF.

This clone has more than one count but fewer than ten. CDR3 DNA sequence: TGTGCCAGCAAGCGGCAGTCCTACAATGAGCAGTTCTTC. This gives the protein CASKRQSYNEQFF. The chain has TRBV2 and TRBJ2-1; tentative D call: TRBD2 (5 bases). The CDR3 is made up of 13 amino acids. Germline V gene lookup returns CDR1 SNHLY and CDR2 FYNNEI. The germline V and J ends were trimmed by 7 bases and 1 base, with 8 bases remaining between them.

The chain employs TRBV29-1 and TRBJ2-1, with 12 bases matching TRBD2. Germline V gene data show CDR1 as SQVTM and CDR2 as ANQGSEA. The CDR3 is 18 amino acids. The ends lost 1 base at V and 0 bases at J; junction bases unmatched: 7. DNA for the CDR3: TGCAGCGTTGAAGGGACTAGCGGGATCGTGAGCTCCTACAATGAGCAGTTCTTC. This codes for CSVEGTSGIVSSYNEQFF.

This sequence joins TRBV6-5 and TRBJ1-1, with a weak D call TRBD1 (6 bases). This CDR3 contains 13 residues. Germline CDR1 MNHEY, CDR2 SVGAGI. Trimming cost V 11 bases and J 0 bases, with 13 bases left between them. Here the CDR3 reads CAGRDTLNTEAFF. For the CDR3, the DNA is TGTGCCGGCCGGGACACGCTGAACACTGAAGCTTTCTTT.

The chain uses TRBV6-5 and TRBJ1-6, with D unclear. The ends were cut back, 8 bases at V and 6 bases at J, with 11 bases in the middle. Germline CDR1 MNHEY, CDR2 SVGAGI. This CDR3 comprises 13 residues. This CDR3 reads CASLNLSNSPLHF. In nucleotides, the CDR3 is TGTGCCAGCCTGAACTTGAGTAATTCACCCCTCCACTTT.

CDR3 residues: CASSLGDRDLREQYF. CDR3 bases: TGTGCCAGCAGCTTGGGCGACAGGGACTTGAGGGAGCAGTACTTC. The chain uses TRBV7-2 and TRBJ2-7, with a possible D match to TRBD1 (7 bases). Germline V gives CDR1 SGHTA, CDR2 FQGNSA. The CDR3 contains 15 residues. Trimming cost V 3 bases and J 7 bases, with 19 bases left between them.

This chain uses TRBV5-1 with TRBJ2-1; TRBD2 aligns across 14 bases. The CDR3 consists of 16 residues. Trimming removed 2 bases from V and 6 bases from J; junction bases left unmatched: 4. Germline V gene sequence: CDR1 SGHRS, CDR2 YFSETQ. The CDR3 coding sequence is TGCGCCAGCAGCTTAAGGACTAGCGGGAGGCGCAATGAGCAGTTCTTC. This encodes CASSLRTSGRRNEQFF.

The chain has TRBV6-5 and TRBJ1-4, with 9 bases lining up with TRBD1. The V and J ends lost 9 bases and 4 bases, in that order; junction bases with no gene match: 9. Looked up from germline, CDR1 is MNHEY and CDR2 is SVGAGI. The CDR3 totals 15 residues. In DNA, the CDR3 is TGTGCCAGGGGGTACCCGGACAGGGGTAATGAAAAACTGTTTTTT. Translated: CARGYPDRGNEKLFF.

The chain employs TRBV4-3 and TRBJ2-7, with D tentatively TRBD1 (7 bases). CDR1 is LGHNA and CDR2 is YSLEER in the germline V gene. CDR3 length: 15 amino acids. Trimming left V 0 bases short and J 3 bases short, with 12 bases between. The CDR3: CASSQEEGALYEQYF. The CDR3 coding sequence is TGCGCCAGCAGCCAAGAGGAGGGGGCCCTCTACGAGCAGTACTTC.

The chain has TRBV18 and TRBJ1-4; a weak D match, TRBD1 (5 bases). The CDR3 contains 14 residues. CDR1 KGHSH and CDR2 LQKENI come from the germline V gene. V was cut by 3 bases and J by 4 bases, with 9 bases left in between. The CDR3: CASSPQGGNEKLFF. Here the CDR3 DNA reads TGTGCCAGCTCACCCCAGGGAGGTAATGAAAAACTGTTTTTT.

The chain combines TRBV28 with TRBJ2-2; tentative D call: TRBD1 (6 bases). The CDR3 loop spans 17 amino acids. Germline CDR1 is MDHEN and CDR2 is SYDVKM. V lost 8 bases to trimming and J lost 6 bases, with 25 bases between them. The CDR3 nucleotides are TGTGCCAGCCGACCCCAACCGGACAGAAGGAGCCCCGGGGAGCTGTTTTTT. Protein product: CASRPQPDRRSPGELFF.

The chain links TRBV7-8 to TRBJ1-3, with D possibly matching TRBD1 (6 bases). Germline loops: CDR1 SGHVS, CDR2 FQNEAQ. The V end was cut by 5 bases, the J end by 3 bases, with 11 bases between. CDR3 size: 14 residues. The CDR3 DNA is TGTGCCAGCAGCCAGGGGTTGAATGGAAACACCATATATTTT. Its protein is CASSQGLNGNTIYF.

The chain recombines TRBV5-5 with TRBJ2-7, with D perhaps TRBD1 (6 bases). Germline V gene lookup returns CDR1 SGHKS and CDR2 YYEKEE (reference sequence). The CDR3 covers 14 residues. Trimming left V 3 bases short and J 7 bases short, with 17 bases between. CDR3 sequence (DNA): TGTGCCAGCAGCTCGAGGACAGCGGCCTGGGAGCAGTACTTC. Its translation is CASSSRTAAWEQYF.

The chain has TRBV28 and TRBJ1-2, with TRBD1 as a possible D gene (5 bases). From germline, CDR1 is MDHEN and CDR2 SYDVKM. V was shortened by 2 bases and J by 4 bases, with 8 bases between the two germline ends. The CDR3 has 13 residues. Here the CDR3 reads CASSLQGGYGYTF. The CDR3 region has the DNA TGTGCCAGCAGTTTACAGGGAGGCTATGGCTACACCTTC.

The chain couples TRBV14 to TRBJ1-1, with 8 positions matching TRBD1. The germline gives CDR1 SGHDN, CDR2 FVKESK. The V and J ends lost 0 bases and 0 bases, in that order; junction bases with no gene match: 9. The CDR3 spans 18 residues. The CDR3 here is CASSQDAGRGHVNTEAFF. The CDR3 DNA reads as TGTGCCAGCAGCCAAGATGCGGGCAGGGGGCACGTGAACACTGAAGCTTTCTTT.

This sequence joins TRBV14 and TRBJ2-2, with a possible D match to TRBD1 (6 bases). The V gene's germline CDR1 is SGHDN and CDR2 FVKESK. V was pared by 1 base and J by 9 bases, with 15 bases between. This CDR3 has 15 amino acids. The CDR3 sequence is CASSQGGTQSRELFF. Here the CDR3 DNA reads TGTGCCAGCAGCCAAGGAGGGACACAAAGCCGGGAGCTGTTTTTT.

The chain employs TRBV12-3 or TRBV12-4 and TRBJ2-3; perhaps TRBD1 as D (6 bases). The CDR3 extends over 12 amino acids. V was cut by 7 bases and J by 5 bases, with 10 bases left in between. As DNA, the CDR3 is TGTGCCAGCACTACAGGGTTAGATACGCAGTATTTT. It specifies CASTTGLDTQYF.